This T cell receptor (beta chain) was sequenced during a study of read filtering for tumor transcriptome and immune sequencing (TCRdb year 2020). Background for the entire study: Of the patients in the cohort, approximately 17 were male and more than 12 were female, and their mean age was roughly 68 years, with a range of roughly 40 to 80. Under revised international staging, fewer than ten patients fell into R-ISS I, more than 15 into R-ISS II and over 5 into R-ISS III. After DNase treatment, whole-transcriptome libraries were prepared with the TruSeq RNA Access Library Prep Kit. TCR-region mapped reads per sample ranged from about 3.5 to 10.27 million with IR-seq versus only roughly 75 to 1273 with RNA-seq. Using the same bone marrow samples, the study compared TCR repertoires obtained by targeted immune repertoire sequencing with those obtained by bulk whole-transcriptome sequencing. One of the main goals was to work out a read-filtering strategy for immune repertoire data, in particular whether clonotypes backed by only a single read should be removed.

In this sample, this clonotype turned up many times. Its antigen is still unknown. No base qualities exist here, and no much larger clone lies one base off it. Unmatched junction bases come to 9, with V trimmed by 0 bases and J by 3 bases. Taken from cysteine to phenylalanine, the CDR3 has 16 residues. The retained sequence is limited to the CDR3, 48 bases, with the frame set at the first base. CDR1 SQVTM and CDR2 ANQGSEA are derived from the germline V gene. Each patient had bone marrow sampled at the time of active disease. Isolation of bone marrow mononuclear cells was performed by Ficoll-Hypaque density gradient centrifugation. CD138-negative cells were obtained by negative selection after labeling with CD138 magnetic microbeads on a MACS separator, removing myeloma plasma cells. The purity of the isolated cells was checked by flow cytometry with CD138 antibodies on an Attune NxT. TRIzol reagent was used to extract total RNA, and a NanoDrop spectrophotometer was used to quantify the extracted RNA. Paired RNA-seq and IR-seq were performed on each patient's CD138-negative bone marrow sample.

What the work shows at the level of the full study, not this receptor alone: Single-read clonotypes made up roughly 82% of clonotypes but roughly 3.2% of total reads in IR-seq, and roughly three quarters of clonotypes and approximately 42% of reads in RNA-seq. Compared with RNA-seq, IR-seq captured clonotypes at much greater depth and more reliably, and a smaller IR-seq throughput was enough to identify most of the shared clonotypes. Removing single-read clonotypes increased the correlation between IR-seq and RNA-seq shared clonotype proportions. The sorted CD138-negative fraction was not purified T cells but a mixed bone marrow immune population.

TCR libraries were constructed from approximately 0.4 ug RNA using the Immunoverse kit, and molecular barcoded adaptors covering alpha/delta and beta/gamma chains were employed. TCR library preparation used the same RNA that went into transcriptome sequencing. Sequencing of TCR libraries was carried out on an Illumina HiSeq 4000 with 2 x 150 cycles. In the authors' own workflow: Using MiXCR, which included quality filtering and error correction, TCR reads were aligned to human V, D, J and C references and then assembled into CDR3 clonotypes. The tcR package in R was used to analyze clonotype counts and gene usage diversity. For inspection of raw mapping reads, RNA-seq reads were mapped by STAR aligner version 2.5.3a onto GRCh37 of the human genome. To test how sequencing depth affected the clonotypes detected, IR-seq fastq files were randomly downsampled with Seqtk 1.3. The raw public reads went through TCRdb reprocessing: fastp at Q25, MiXCR clone calling, in-frame beta chains kept. Identical CDR3 protein sequences are pooled into one entry, listed with their most common genes and DNA. TCRdb, not the authors, supplied the V and J calls. For this sample the table gives 130,000 or so distinct CDR3 sequences, of which about 12% were detected only once. Around 8.3% of the sample lies in the top ten.

This receptor chain uses TRBV29-1 and TRBJ2-7, with TRBD2 matching 9 junction bases. The TCR comes from a donor over 35 with multiple myeloma. Input material: a population of CD138-negative cells sorted from bone marrow. The sample's cell subset or site, from its label and the paper: bone marrow mononuclear cells depleted of CD138+ plasma/myeloma cells by negative magnetic selection. The nucleotides read TGCAGCGTTGAAGAAGTAGTTCTAGCGGGAAACTACGAGCAGTACTTC. Translated, it reads CSVEEVVLAGNYEQYF.